The present T cell receptor beta chain was sequenced within a study of T cells in Graves' hyperthyroidism and ophthalmopathy (dated by TCRdb to about 2019). With regard to the full study: Peripheral blood samples were taken at initial diagnosis, before any treatment was given. TCR Vbeta CDR3 sequencing of approximately 140 peripheral blood samples (43 ophthalmopathy, under 80 hyperthyroidism and roughly 17 progressor patients) is reported in the paper. For training and testing, the 110 or so patients in the discovery cohort were randomly divided in a 7:3 ratio. Prospective prediction of ophthalmopathy was tested in an independent validation cohort of 18 to 20 hyperthyroidism patients and 17 patients who later progressed to ophthalmopathy. To identify distinguishing TCR V-J signatures, a discovery cohort of about 95 patients was used, comprising approximately 40 with Graves' ophthalmopathy and about 59 with stable Graves' hyperthyroidism. Thyroid tissue and blood T-cell repertoires from about six Graves' hyperthyroidism patients were also compared in the study. Following sampling, methimazole starting at 30 mg daily was given to hyperthyroidism patients, and high-dose intravenous methylprednisolone was given to ophthalmopathy patients.

Overall results and qualifications from the work: A model built on a 13 V-J signature distinguished ophthalmopathy from stable hyperthyroidism, reaching 85% to 90% sensitivity and 81% to 83% specificity in cross-validation and 80%/75% in testing. In validation, the model predicted progression to ophthalmopathy with roughly 66% sensitivity and over 72% specificity, a median of around 6.6 months before onset. Blood samples also contained most of the expanded thyroid clonotypes (frequency above 0.001), which suggests that blood repertoires may reflect thyroid immune responses. Sample size was not statistically predetermined, and investigators were not blinded to group allocation.

Stable Graves' hyperthyroidism was defined as no progression to ophthalmopathy during 18 months of follow-up. The hyperthyroidism patients were between 18 and 65 years old and newly diagnosed, with a disease duration of less than 2 months. Any patient with an uncontrolled infection, another autoimmune disease, pregnancy or lactation was excluded. Diagnoses were based on clinical symptoms, serum thyroxine and TRAb, thyroid ultrasound and orbital computed tomography. PBMCs were isolated from 8 to 10 ml of fresh peripheral blood by Ficoll-Paque density gradient centrifugation. Total RNA was extracted using Trizol reagent, and RNA quality was assessed on an Agilent 2100 Bioanalyzer. The TCR beta CDR3 regions were amplified from the RNA transcripts. The TCR CDR3 was subjected to a first round of RT-PCR using the HTBI primer set and the Qiagen OneStep RT-PCR kit. A second multiplex PCR round built the libraries, followed by size selection and purification. The libraries were sequenced on an Illumina HiSeq2000 using paired-end 100 bp reads. The authors' analysis ran thus. Raw data were processed with SOAPnuke, discarding reads with adapters, uncalled bases, mean Phred below 15, or no exact constant-primer or identifier match. COPE v1.2.5 was used to merge high-quality paired reads, and clonotypes were defined as unique nucleotide sequences. Clonotypes were aligned to IMGT TRBV, TRBD and TRBJ reference segments using MiTCR v1.1. The analysis included only V-J combinations with a frequency above 0.0001, which together covered around 99% of the repertoires. The TCS score was defined as F50 (clonal expansion) divided by E x V (chaos), with BLOSUM62-based TCRdist calculated between CDR3 peptides within each V-J. Welch's t-statistics and random forest reduced roughly 540 V-J features to 13, which were used in a naive Bayes classifier (R e1071). TCRdb itself trimmed the public reads at Q25 with fastp, ran MiXCR and retained productive beta chains. When rows share a CDR3 protein, they turn into one entry using the most common DNA and genes. The V and J calls here are based on TCRdb, not the publication. The sample table holds a few hundred thousand distinct CDR3 sequences, of which around 15% were seen once. The ten top clones hold around 13% of the sample.

The CDR3 holds 13 amino acids from the cysteine to the phenylalanine. Only CDR3 DNA is held: 39 bases, read in frame from base 1. CDR1 and CDR2 are drawn from the germline V gene: KGHSY, FQNENV. Trimming costs V 0 bases and J 6 bases, and their ends lie 9 bases apart. This clonotype was seen a few times. What antigen it recognizes has not been identified. One base away there is no much larger clone; base qualities are not given. This chain joins TRBV16 to TRBJ2-7; the D gene cannot be resolved reliably. Sequencing was performed on blood. This receptor was taken from a woman between 40 and 55 years old with Graves' hyperthyroidism. The CDR3: CASSQSEAREQYF. In nucleotides, the sequence is TGTGCCAGCAGCCAATCTGAAGCTCGCGAGCAGTACTTC.